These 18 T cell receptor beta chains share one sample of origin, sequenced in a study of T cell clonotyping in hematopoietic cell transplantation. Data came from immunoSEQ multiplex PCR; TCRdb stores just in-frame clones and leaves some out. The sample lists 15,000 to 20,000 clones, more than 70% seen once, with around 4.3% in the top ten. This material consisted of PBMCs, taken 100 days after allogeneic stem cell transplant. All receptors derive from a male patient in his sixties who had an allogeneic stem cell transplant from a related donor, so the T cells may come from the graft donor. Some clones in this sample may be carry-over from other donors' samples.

CDR3 region: CASSVGPGGGTPDTQYF. DNA of the CDR3: TGTGCCAGCAGCGTAGGTCCCGGGGGGGGCACCCCAGATACGCAGTATTTT. This rearrangement joins TRBV9 to TRBJ2-3; TRBD2 matches at 8 bases. Germline loops: CDR1 SGDLS, CDR2 YYNGEE. V lost 0 bases and J lost 4; bases outside the gene matches: 10. The CDR3 consists of 17 residues.

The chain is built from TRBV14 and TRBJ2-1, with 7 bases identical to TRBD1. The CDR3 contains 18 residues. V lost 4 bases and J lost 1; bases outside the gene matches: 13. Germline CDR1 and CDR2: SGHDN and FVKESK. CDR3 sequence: CASSLPTGPIGSYNEQFF. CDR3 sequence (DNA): TGTGCCAGCAGCCTCCCGACAGGGCCTATCGGGTCCTACAATGAGCAGTTCTTC.

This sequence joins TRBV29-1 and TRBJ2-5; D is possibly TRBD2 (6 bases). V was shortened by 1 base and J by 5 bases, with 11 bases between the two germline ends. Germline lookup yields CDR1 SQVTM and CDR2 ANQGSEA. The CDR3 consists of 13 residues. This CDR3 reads CSVEGGVVETQYF. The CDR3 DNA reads TGCAGCGTTGAAGGCGGGGTAGTCGAGACCCAGTACTTC.

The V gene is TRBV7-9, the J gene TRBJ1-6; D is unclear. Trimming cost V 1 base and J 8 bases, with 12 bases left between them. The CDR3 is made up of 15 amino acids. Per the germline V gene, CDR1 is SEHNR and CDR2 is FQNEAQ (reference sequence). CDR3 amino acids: CASSLDTGFYSPLHF. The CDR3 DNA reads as TGTGCCAGCAGCTTAGATACGGGATTCTATTCACCCCTCCACTTT.

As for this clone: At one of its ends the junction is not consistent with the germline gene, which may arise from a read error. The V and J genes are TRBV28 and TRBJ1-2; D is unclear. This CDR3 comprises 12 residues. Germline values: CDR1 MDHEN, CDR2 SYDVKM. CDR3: CAGSLWNYGYTF. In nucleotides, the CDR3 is TGTGCCGGCAGTTTGTGGAACTATGGCTACACCTTC.

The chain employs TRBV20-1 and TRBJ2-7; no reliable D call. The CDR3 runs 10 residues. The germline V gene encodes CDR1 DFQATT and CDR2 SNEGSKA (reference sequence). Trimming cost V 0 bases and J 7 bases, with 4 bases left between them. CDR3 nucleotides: TGCAGTGCTAGAGATGAAGAGCAGTACTTC. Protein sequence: CSARDEEQYF.

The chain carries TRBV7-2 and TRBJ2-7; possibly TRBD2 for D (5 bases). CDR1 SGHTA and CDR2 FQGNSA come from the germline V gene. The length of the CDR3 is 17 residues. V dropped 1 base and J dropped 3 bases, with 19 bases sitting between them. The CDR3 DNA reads TGTGCCAGCAGCTTAGGTATACCGGGATTATCTTACTACGAGCAGTACTTC. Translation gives CASSLGIPGLSYYEQYF.

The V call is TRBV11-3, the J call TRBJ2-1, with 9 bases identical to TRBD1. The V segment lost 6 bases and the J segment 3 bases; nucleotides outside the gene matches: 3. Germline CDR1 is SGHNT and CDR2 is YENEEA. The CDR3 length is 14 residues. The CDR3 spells CASRRTGDYNEQFF. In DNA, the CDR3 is TGTGCCAGCAGGCGGACAGGGGACTACAATGAGCAGTTCTTC.

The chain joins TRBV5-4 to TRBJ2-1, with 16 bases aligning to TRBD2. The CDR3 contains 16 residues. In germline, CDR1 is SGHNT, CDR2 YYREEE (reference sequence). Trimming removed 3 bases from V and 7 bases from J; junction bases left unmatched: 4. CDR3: CASSSGLAGGENEQFF. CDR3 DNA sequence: TGTGCCAGCAGCTCGGGACTAGCGGGAGGGGAGAATGAGCAGTTCTTC.

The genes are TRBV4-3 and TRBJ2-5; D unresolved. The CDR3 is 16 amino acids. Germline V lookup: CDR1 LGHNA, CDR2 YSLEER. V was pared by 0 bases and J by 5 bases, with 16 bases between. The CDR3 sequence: CASSQDVYGLEETQYF. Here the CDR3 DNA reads TGCGCCAGCAGCCAAGACGTATACGGGCTAGAGGAGACCCAGTACTTC.

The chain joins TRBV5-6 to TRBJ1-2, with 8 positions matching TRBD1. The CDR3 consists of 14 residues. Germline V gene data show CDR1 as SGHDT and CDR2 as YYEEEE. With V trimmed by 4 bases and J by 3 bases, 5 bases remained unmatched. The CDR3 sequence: CASSLGQGHYGYTF. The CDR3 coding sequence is TGTGCCAGCAGCCTAGGACAGGGTCACTATGGCTACACCTTC. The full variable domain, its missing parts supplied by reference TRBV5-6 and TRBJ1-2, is DAGVTQSPTHLIKTRGQQVTLRCSPKSGHDTVSWYQQALGQGPQFIFQYYEEEERQRGNFPDRFSGHQFPNYSSELNVNALLLGDSALYLCASSLGQGHYGYTFGSGTRLTVV.

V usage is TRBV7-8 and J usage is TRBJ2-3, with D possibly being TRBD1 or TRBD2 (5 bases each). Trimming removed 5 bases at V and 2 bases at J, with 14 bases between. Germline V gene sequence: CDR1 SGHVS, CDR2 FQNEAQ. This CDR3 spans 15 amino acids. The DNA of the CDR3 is TGTGCCAGCAGCCCTTGGGACGGAGACACAGATACGCAGTATTTT. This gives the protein CASSPWDGDTDTQYF.

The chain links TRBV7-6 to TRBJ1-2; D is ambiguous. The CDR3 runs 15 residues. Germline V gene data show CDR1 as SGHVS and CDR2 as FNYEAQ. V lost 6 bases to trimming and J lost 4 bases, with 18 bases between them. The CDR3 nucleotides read TGTGCCAGCAGTCCCCTCATTCCGGGATCCTATGGCTACACCTTC. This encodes CASSPLIPGSYGYTF.

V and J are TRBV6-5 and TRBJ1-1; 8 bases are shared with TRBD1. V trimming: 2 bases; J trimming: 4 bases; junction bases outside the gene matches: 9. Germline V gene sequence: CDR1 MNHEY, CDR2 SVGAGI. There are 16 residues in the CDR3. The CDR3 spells CASSYPGQGLGTEAFF. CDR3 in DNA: TGTGCCAGCAGTTACCCAGGACAGGGATTGGGCACTGAAGCTTTCTTT.

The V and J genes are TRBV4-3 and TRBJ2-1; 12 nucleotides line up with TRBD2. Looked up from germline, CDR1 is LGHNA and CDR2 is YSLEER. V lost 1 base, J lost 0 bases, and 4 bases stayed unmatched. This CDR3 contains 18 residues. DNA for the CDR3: TGCGCCAGCAGCCAAGGGCTAGCGGGGGGGGGCTCCTACAATGAGCAGTTCTTC. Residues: CASSQGLAGGGSYNEQFF.

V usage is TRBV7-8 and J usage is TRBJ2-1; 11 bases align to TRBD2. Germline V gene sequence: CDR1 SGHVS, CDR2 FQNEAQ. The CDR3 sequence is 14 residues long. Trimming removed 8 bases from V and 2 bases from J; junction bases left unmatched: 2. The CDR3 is CASRLAGPYNEQFF. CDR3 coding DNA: TGTGCCAGCCGACTAGCGGGACCCTACAATGAGCAGTTCTTC.

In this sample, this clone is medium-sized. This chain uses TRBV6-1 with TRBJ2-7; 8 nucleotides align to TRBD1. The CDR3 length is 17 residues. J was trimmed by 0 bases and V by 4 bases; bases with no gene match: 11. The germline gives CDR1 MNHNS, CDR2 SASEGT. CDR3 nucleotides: TGTGCCAGCAGTGCGGGACAGGCAACAATGAGCTCCTACGAGCAGTACTTC. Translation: CASSAGQATMSSYEQYF.

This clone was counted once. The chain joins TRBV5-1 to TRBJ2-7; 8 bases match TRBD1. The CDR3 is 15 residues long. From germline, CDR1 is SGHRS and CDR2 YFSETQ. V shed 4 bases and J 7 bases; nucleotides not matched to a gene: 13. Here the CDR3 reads CASSTGRTGNGEQYF. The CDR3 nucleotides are TGCGCCAGCAGCACGGGTCGGACAGGGAACGGTGAGCAGTACTTC.